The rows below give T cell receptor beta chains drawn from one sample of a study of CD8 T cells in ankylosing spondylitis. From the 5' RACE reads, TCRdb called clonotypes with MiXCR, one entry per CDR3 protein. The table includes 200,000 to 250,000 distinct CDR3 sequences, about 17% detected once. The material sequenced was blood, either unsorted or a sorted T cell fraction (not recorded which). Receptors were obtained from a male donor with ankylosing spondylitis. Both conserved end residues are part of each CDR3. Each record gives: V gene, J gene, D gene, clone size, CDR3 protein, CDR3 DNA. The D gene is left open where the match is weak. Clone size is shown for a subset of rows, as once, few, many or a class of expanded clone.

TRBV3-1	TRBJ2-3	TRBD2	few	CASSPGPGLAGGPTDTQYF	TGTGCCAGCAGCCCAGGGCCGGGACTAGCGGGGGGGCCAACGGATACGCAGTATTTT
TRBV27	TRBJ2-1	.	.	CASSRDQANEQFF	TGTGCCAGCAGCCGGGACCAGGCCAATGAGCAGTTCTTC
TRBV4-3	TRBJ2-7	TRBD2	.	CASSQTAGGGAYEQYF	TGCGCCAGCAGCCAAACCGCGGGAGGAGGGGCCTACGAGCAGTACTTC
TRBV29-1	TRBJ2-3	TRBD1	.	CSVERVGQADTQYF	TGCAGCGTTGAAAGGGTGGGACAGGCTGATACGCAGTATTTT
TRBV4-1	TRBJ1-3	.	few	CASSQEVGVKGFSGNTIYF	TGCGCCAGCAGCCAAGAAGTCGGGGTGAAGGGTTTCTCTGGAAACACCATATATTTT
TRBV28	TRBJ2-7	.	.	CASSFDGVSYEQYF	TGTGCCAGCAGTTTTGATGGGGTTTCCTACGAGCAGTACTTC
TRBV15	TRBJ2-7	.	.	CATSRDRQGGYYEQYF	TGTGCCACCAGCAGAGATCGGCAGGGAGGATACTACGAGCAGTACTTC
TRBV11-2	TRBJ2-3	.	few	CASSLRGEGAQYF	TGTGCCAGCAGCCTAAGAGGGGAGGGGGCGCAGTATTTT
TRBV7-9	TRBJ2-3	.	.	CASVGQDRTDTQYF	TGTGCCAGCGTGGGGCAGGACCGCACAGATACGCAGTATTTT
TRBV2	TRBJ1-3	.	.	CASSPLTGPGNTIYF	TGTGCCAGCAGTCCCTTGACAGGCCCTGGAAACACCATATATTTT
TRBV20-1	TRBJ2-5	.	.	CSAPSPGQETQYF	TGCAGTGCTCCCTCACCGGGCCAAGAGACCCAGTACTTC